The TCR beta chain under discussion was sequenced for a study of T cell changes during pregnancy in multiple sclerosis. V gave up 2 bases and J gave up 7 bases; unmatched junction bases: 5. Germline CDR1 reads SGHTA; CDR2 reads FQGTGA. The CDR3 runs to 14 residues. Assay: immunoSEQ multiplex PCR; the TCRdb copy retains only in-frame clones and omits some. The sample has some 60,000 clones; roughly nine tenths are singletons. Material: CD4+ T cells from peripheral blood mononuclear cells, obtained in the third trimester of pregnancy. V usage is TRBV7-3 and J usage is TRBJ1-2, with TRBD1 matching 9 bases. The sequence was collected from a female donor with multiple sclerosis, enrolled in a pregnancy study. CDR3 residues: CASSLRGQGFGYTF. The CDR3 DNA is TGTGCCAGCAGCTTACGGGGACAGGGCTTTGGCTACACCTTC.